Following are 25 T cell receptor beta chains from one sample sequenced in a study of molecular identifiers for immune sequencing clone quantification (dated by TCRdb to 2017 to 2018). Libraries were constructed by PCR. The instrument given in TCRdb is NextSeq 500. TCRdb trimmed public reads at Q25 via fastp, called clones via MiXCR and kept in-frame beta chains. Rows merge per CDR3 protein into single entries with the most common DNA and genes. A total of approximately 100,000 distinct CDR3 sequences appear in this sample, under 40% of them only once. Approximately 3.8% of the sample is in the top ten clones. Sequencing used naive CD8+ T cells from blood, with Jurkat cell RNA spiked in. The meaning of the sample's cell subset or site label: FACS-sorted CD8+CD4-CCR7+CD45RA+ naive T cells. Receptors were obtained from a human donor in good health. Some libraries in this study had Jurkat cell RNA spiked in.

This clonotype was counted many times. This chain joins TRBV9 and TRBJ1-3, with D hard to call. The length of the CDR3 is 12 residues. CDR1 SGDLS and CDR2 YYNGEE come from the germline V gene. Trimming took off 0 bases at V and 8 bases at J, with 6 bases between the two ends. The chain's CDR3 is CASSVGYDTIYF. Here the CDR3 DNA reads TGTGCCAGCAGCGTAGGTTACGACACCATATATTTT.

This sequence joins TRBV11-2 and TRBJ2-5; maybe TRBD2 (6 bases). V was pared by 4 bases and J by 7 bases, with 13 bases between. Germline-derived CDR1 and CDR2 are SGHAT and FQNNGV. The CDR3 has 13 residues. The chain's CDR3 is CASSSPGGPTQYF. DNA of the CDR3: TGTGCCAGCAGCTCCCCCGGGGGACCGACCCAGTACTTC.

On this clonotype itself: A junction end diverges from the germline sequence, so it may reflect a read error. The gene calls are TRBV29-1 and TRBJ2-7; 12 bases map to TRBD1. The CDR3 runs to 14 residues. CDR1 and CDR2 from the germline V gene are SQVTM and ANQGSEA. The CDR3, as DNA: TGCCGCGTGGCCGGGACAGGGGGCGACTACGAGCAGTACTTC. Its protein product is CRVAGTGGDYEQYF.

The V and J genes are TRBV27 and TRBJ2-7; D may match TRBD1 or TRBD2 (5 bases each). The V end was cut by 4 bases, the J end by 2 bases, with 12 bases between. The germline V gene encodes CDR1 MNHEY and CDR2 SMNVEV (reference sequence). The CDR3 sequence is 14 residues long. The CDR3 reads CASSSGTGPYEQYF. As DNA, the CDR3 is TGTGCCAGCAGTTCGGGGACCGGACCCTACGAGCAGTACTTC.

At least ten counts were recorded for this clonotype. J is TRBJ2-4 and V is TRBV27, with D perhaps TRBD1 (6 bases). The CDR3 is 13 residues long. V lost 6 bases, J lost 3 bases, and 9 bases lay in between. Germline V gene sequence: CDR1 MNHEY, CDR2 SMNVEV (reference sequence). CDR3 bases: TGTGCCAGCAGCCTACAGGGCAAAAACATTCAGTACTTC. It codes for CASSLQGKNIQYF.

Only a few counts were recorded for this clonotype. The chain employs TRBV24-1 and TRBJ2-1; D not certain. The length of the CDR3 is 13 residues. Germline assignment: CDR1 KGHDR and CDR2 SFDVKD. V was trimmed by 8 bases and J by 5 bases, leaving 12 bases between them. The CDR3 region is CATMGDLDNEQFF. CDR3 nucleotides: TGTGCCACCATGGGTGACCTAGACAATGAGCAGTTCTTC.

About this clonotype itself: It is likely a read error, because the conserved phenylalanine at the end of the CDR3 is missing. V usage is TRBV7-9 and J usage is TRBJ1-1; D is uncertain. Germline-derived CDR1 and CDR2 are SEHNR and FQNEAQ (reference sequence). This CDR3 is 12 amino acids long. V lost 1 base, J lost 4 bases, and 4 bases lay in between. The CDR3 spells CASSLGSTEAFL. The CDR3 region has the DNA TGTGCCAGCAGCTTAGGGAGCACTGAAGCTTTCTTA.

Many counts were recorded for this clonotype. The CDR3 reads CASSLSNMNTEAFF. DNA for the CDR3: TGTGCCAGCAGTTTAAGCAACATGAACACTGAAGCTTTCTTT. The rearrangement links TRBV27 to TRBJ1-1; D remains ambiguous. This CDR3 has 14 amino acids. Trimming shortened V by 2 bases and J by 0 bases, and 7 bases separated the two germline ends. CDR1 is MNHEY and CDR2 is SMNVEV in the germline V gene (reference sequence).

The chain recombines TRBV4-2 with TRBJ2-5, with D possibly matching TRBD2 (5 bases). The CDR3 consists of 16 residues. V dropped 0 bases and J dropped 1 base, with 12 bases sitting between them. Germline CDR1 reads LGHNA; CDR2 reads YNFKEQ. The CDR3 DNA follows: TGTGCCAGCAGCCAAGAGTCATTCGGGGTCCAAGAGACCCAGTACTTC. Translated: CASSQESFGVQETQYF.

This clonotype was seen just once. The chain recombines TRBV15 with TRBJ2-1; TRBD2 matches at 14 bases. V was clipped by 3 bases and J by 7 bases; unmatched bases: 2. The CDR3 extends over 15 amino acids. Per the germline V gene, CDR1 is LNHNV and CDR2 is YYDKDF (reference sequence). CDR3 bases: TGTGCCACCAGCAGGACTAGCGGGAGGGTGAATGAGCAGTTCTTC. It specifies CATSRTSGRVNEQFF.

This clonotype was observed a few times. The V and J genes are TRBV20-1 and TRBJ2-7, with 11 bases matching TRBD2. The CDR3 has 15 amino acids. With 0 bases clipped from V and 4 bases from J, the junction kept 5 bases outside the gene matches. Looked up from germline, CDR1 is DFQATT and CDR2 is SNEGSKA (reference sequence). The CDR3: CSARETSGSSYEQYF. CDR3 nucleotide sequence: TGCAGTGCTAGAGAAACTAGCGGGAGTTCGTACGAGCAGTACTTC.

A remark on this clonotype: It may be a read error: a sequence one base away is much more abundant. CDR3 sequence (DNA): TGTGCCAGCAGTTTCCTCCTCGACAGGCGGGGGGAAAAACTGGTTTTT. Translation: CASSFLLDRRGEKLVF. This chain joins TRBV6-5 and TRBJ1-4, with D possibly being TRBD1 (6 bases). The CDR3 sequence is 16 residues long. The V gene's germline CDR1 is MNHEY and CDR2 SVGAGI.

Points on this clonotype: A much larger clonotype is one base distant, so this may be a read error. V and J are TRBV11-2 and TRBJ2-3; D call uncertain. From germline, CDR1 is SGHAT and CDR2 FQNNGV. This CDR3 region has 13 residues. The CDR3, as DNA: TGTGCCAGCAGCACCGGACCGTCCCCTGCGCAGGATTTT. Translated: CASSTGPSPAQDF.

This clonotype was observed at least ten times. The gene calls are TRBV15 and TRBJ1-5; possibly TRBD1 for D (5 bases). Germline lookup yields CDR1 LNHNV and CDR2 YYDKDF (reference sequence). Trimming removed 5 bases from V and 5 bases from J, with 16 bases in between. The CDR3 is 15 residues long. CDR3 protein: CATSLARGPDQPQHF. In DNA, the CDR3 is TGTGCCACCAGCCTAGCAAGGGGTCCAGATCAGCCCCAGCATTTT.

This clonotype was seen only a few times. The junction departs from germline at one end; a sequencing error may be responsible. This chain links TRBV7-8 with TRBJ1-6; D may be TRBD1 (6 bases). Germline V gene data show CDR1 as SGHVS and CDR2 as FQNEAQ. CDR3 length: 17 residues. CDR3: CACSLYLGATENSPLHF. As DNA, the CDR3 is TGTGCCTGCAGCTTATATCTGGGGGCAACGGAAAATTCACCCCTCCACTTT. Full variable domain (rest looked up from reference TRBV7-8 and TRBJ1-6): GAGVSQSPRYKVAKRGQDVALRCDPISGHVSLFWYQQALGQGPEFLTYFQNEAQLDKSGLPSDRFFAERPEGSVSTLKIQRTQQEDSAVYLCACSLYLGATENSPLHFGNGTRLTVT.

The chain is built from TRBV6-2 or TRBV6-3 and TRBJ1-5, with a tentative D call TRBD1 (5 bases). Between the trimmed V and J ends, which lost 10 bases and 3 bases, there was a span of 13 bases. This CDR3 has 13 amino acids. The V gene's germline CDR1 is MNHEY and CDR2 SVGEGT. In nucleotides, the CDR3 is TGTGCCACCAGAGACAGTTCCAATCAGCCCCAGCATTTT. It translates to CATRDSSNQPQHF.

On this clonotype itself: This may stem from a read error, because a much larger clone lies one nucleotide away. CDR3 sequence: CAGSLVAARPPDTQYF. As DNA, the CDR3 is TGTGCCGGCAGTTTAGTAGCGGCAAGGCCCCCAGATACGCAGTATTTT. V gene TRBV28 combines with J gene TRBJ2-3, with a possible D match to TRBD2 (6 bases). Germline V gives CDR1 MDHEN, CDR2 SYDVKM. CDR3 length: 16 residues.

The chain joins TRBV20-1 to TRBJ2-4; D ambiguous. CDR1 and CDR2 from the germline V gene are DFQATT and SNEGSKA (reference sequence). V lost 0 bases to trimming and J lost 6 bases, with 15 bases between them. The CDR3 runs to 15 residues. The CDR3 is CSARDLGQRGNIQYF. CDR3 DNA: TGCAGTGCTAGAGACCTCGGGCAGCGAGGAAACATTCAGTACTTC.

In the case of this clonotype: Possible read error: a much larger clone is one base away. V gene TRBV20-1 combines with J gene TRBJ2-3; 7 bases map to TRBD1. Germline V gene sequence: CDR1 DFQATT, CDR2 SNEGSKA (reference sequence). This CDR3 is built from 15 residues. CDR3 nucleotide sequence: TGCAGAGCTAGAGTTACAGGGGCTAGCACAGATACGCAGTATTTT. Protein product: CRARVTGASTDTQYF.

J is TRBJ2-1 and V is TRBV7-9; 7 nucleotides match TRBD2. Germline CDR1 is SEHNR and CDR2 is FQNEAQ (reference sequence). Trimming at V came to 4 bases and at J to 4 bases, leaving 19 bases not matched to a gene. This CDR3 is built from 19 residues. As DNA, the CDR3 is TGTGCCAGCAGCTACCTCCAGCGGGACCTGGTATATTCGTACAATGAGCAGTTCTTC. Translated: CASSYLQRDLVYSYNEQFF.

In regard to this clonotype: Here the CDR3 omits its conserved ending phenylalanine or tryptophan, so a read error is the likely source. The chain has TRBV20-1 and TRBJ2-2, with D tentatively TRBD1 (6 bases). Trimming pared 5 bases from V and 8 bases from J, leaving 6 bases between. Germline CDR1 is DFQATT and CDR2 is SNEGSKA (reference sequence). The CDR3 loop spans 10 amino acids. The CDR3 protein is CSAQGGELFL. Written as DNA, the CDR3 is TGCAGTGCTCAGGGGGGGGAGCTGTTTTTA.

The chain is built from TRBV27 and TRBJ1-1; D is uncertain. The CDR3 sequence is 12 residues long. The ends were cut back, 5 bases at V and 1 base at J, with 5 bases in the middle. The germline V gene has CDR1 MNHEY and CDR2 SMNVEV (reference sequence). The CDR3 DNA sequence: TGTGCCAGCAGTCACGGGAACACTGAAGCTTTCTTT. Its translation: CASSHGNTEAFF.

This clonotype was observed many times. V usage is TRBV7-8 and J usage is TRBJ2-7; 7 bases are shared with TRBD2. V dropped 1 base and J dropped 3; count of bases not matched to a gene: 3. The CDR3 is 14 amino acids. The germline V gene has CDR1 SGHVS and CDR2 FQNEAQ. CDR3 protein: CASSLVGGSYEQYF. The DNA for the CDR3 is TGTGCCAGCAGCTTAGTGGGCGGGAGCTACGAGCAGTACTTC.

This chain joins TRBV12-3 or TRBV12-4 and TRBJ2-2; TRBD2 matches at 9 bases. The length of the CDR3 is 12 residues. CDR3 loop: CAWREGTGELFF. The CDR3 region has the DNA TGTGCTTGGCGGGAGGGAACCGGGGAGCTGTTTTTT.

This clonotype showed up just a few times. V usage is TRBV18 and J usage is TRBJ2-3; 10 bases align to TRBD2. The CDR3 has 17 amino acids. Germline V gene lookup returns CDR1 KGHSH and CDR2 LQKENI. V shed 0 bases, J shed 4 bases, and the junction held 7 bases outside the gene matches. CDR3 nucleotide sequence: TGTGCCAGCTCACCACCCCAGCGGGAGGGTTTCGCAGATACGCAGTATTTT. It translates to CASSPPQREGFADTQYF. Drawing the rest from reference TRBV18 and TRBJ2-3, the complete variable domain is NAGVMQNPRHLVRRRGQEARLRCSPMKGHSHVYWYRQLPEEGLKFMVYLQKENIIDESGMPKERFSAEFPKEGPSILRIQQVVRGDSAAYFCASSPPQREGFADTQYFGPGTRLTVL.